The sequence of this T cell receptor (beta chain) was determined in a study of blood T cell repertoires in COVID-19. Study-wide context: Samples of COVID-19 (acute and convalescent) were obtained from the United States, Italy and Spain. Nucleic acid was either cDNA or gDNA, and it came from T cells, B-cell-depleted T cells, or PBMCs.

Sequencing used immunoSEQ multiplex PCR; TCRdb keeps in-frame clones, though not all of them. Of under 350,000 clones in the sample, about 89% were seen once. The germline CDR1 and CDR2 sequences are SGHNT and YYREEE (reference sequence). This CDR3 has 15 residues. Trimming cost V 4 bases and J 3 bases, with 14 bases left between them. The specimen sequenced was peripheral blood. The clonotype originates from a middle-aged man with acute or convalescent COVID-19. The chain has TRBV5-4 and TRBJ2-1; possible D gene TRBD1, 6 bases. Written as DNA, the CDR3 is TGTGCCAGCAGCCGTGCAGGGGTGGTCTACAATGAGCAGTTCTTC. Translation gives CASSRAGVVYNEQFF.